The clone carrying this TCR beta chain appeared many times. Time point noted: sample taken at primary tumor resection. Unsorted whole RNA samples from tumor, nontumor lung or frozen PBMC were sequenced. The ends were cut back, 3 bases at V and 5 bases at J, with 17 bases in the middle. Germline CDR1 reads SGHDN; CDR2 reads FVKESK. This CDR3 is 16 amino acids long. These data belong to a study of spatial heterogeneity in lung cancer. TCRdb reanalysed the 5' RACE reads using MiXCR and keeps one entry per CDR3 protein. The data contain tens of thousands of distinct CDR3 sequences, roughly 5.5% of them singletons.

This TCR was sampled from a female donor with early-stage non-small cell lung cancer. Source: PBMCs, taken at surgery. The chain recombines TRBV14 with TRBJ2-1; unclear D gene. CDR3 nucleotide sequence: TGTGCCAGCAGCCAGGTTAATTTTAGGTCGAACAATGAGCAGTTCTTC. Amino acid sequence: CASSQVNFRSNNEQFF.